This T cell receptor beta chain comes out of a study of cytomegalovirus exposure and HLA in healthy donors. In the PCR, 60 Vbeta and 13 Jbeta primers were used. Sequenced by immunoSEQ multiplex PCR; TCRdb stores in-frame clones only, minus some. The sample consists of over 200,000 clones, approximately 82% of them appearing once. This TCR was recovered from a woman between 40 and 50 years old in good health and CMV-seronegative. Sequenced sample: PBMCs.

The CDR3 nucleotides are TGTGCCTGGTCGACCCGGGACAGGGGGCTGAATGGCTACACCTTC. The encoded protein is CAWSTRDRGLNGYTF. J is TRBJ1-2 and V is TRBV30; 12 bases are a match to TRBD1. The V gene's germline CDR1 is GTSNPN and CDR2 SVGIG (reference sequence). Germline trimming cut 5 bases from V and 6 bases from J; bases unmatched to any gene: 10. The CDR3 length is 15 residues.